Below are 23 T cell receptor beta chains sequenced from a single sample in a study of CD8+CD57+ T cells in acquired aplastic anemia. Both TCR beta VDJ combination and CDR3 sequence profiling were carried out. Genomic DNA was the template for this profiling. MiXCR, applied by TCRdb to the reads, yields one record per CDR3 protein. Of 400,000 to 600,000 distinct CDR3 sequences listed, around 30% are singletons. By flow cytometry, patients selected for sequencing had shown an expansion of CD8+CD57+ cells. What was sequenced was sorted CD4+, CD8+, or CD8+CD57+ T cells (not recorded which) from PBMCs. These receptor sequences come from a human donor with aplastic anemia.

The chain uses TRBV20-1 and TRBJ1-1; no firm D call. Per the germline V gene, CDR1 is DFQATT and CDR2 is SNEGSKA (reference sequence). This CDR3 contains 12 residues. V was pared by 3 bases and J by 1 base, with 6 bases between. The CDR3 region is CSASATNTEAFF. The CDR3 DNA reads TGCAGTGCTAGTGCCACGAACACTGAAGCTTTCTTT.

Only a few counts were recorded for this clonotype. The chain recombines TRBV30 with TRBJ2-7, with 8 bases aligning to TRBD2. The CDR3 has 14 residues. V was clipped by 8 bases and J by 4 bases; unmatched bases: 13. CDR1 is GTSNPN, CDR2 SVGIG, per germline (reference sequence). CDR3 coding DNA: TGTGCCCGCCAAGAGGGCGGGAGGCAATACGAGCAGTACTTC. Amino acid sequence: CARQEGGRQYEQYF.

V and J are TRBV7-3 and TRBJ1-4; TRBD1 agrees at 7 bases. The CDR3 extends over 13 amino acids. Trimming took 10 bases from V and 4 from J; bases not matched to a gene: 6. Germline V lookup: CDR1 SGHTA, CDR2 FQGTGA. Here the CDR3 reads CATSGGFNEKLFF. The CDR3 DNA follows: TGTGCCACGTCAGGGGGTTTTAATGAAAAACTGTTTTTT.

This chain joins TRBV11-1 and TRBJ1-3; 8 nucleotides match TRBD1. Trimming cost V 1 base and J 5 bases; bases outside gene matches: 10. Germline V gene lookup returns CDR1 SGHAT and CDR2 FQDESV (reference sequence). The CDR3 length is 17 residues. CDR3 bases: TGTGCCAGCAGCTTAGTTACCGGGACAGGCGGCCGAAACACCATATATTTT. This codes for CASSLVTGTGGRNTIYF.

This clonotype occurred many times. The chain carries TRBV11-2 and TRBJ2-7; D may correspond to TRBD1 or TRBD2 (5 bases each). Germline V CDR1 and CDR2: SGHAT, FQNNGV. CDR3 length equals 16 residues. With 2 bases removed from V and 0 bases from J, the gap between germline ends came to 14 bases. The CDR3 DNA reads as TGTGCCAGCAGCTTACGGCACTGGGGACCCTCCTACGAGCAGTACTTC. Its protein product is CASSLRHWGPSYEQYF.

This clonotype was observed at least ten times. A read error may account for a junction end that differs from germline. The chain recombines TRBV6-1 with TRBJ2-7; no clear D. This CDR3 is 12 amino acids long. Germline V gene sequence: CDR1 MNHNS, CDR2 SASEGT. In DNA form, the CDR3 reads TGCGCCAGCAGTGCTCCCTCCTACGAGCAGTACTTC. It yields the protein CASSAPSYEQYF.

The V gene is TRBV12-3 or TRBV12-4, the J gene TRBJ1-2; D is uncertain. The length of the CDR3 is 13 residues. Between the trimmed V and J ends, which lost 2 bases and 0 bases, there was a span of 4 bases. The CDR3 spells CASSLKSNYGYTF. The CDR3 nucleotides read TGTGCCAGCAGTTTAAAATCTAACTATGGCTACACCTTC.

V is TRBV9 and J is TRBJ1-1; 7 nucleotides agree with TRBD1. The CDR3 runs 15 residues. Germline CDR1 reads SGDLS; CDR2 reads YYNGEE. With V trimmed by 4 bases and J by 1 base, 7 bases remained unmatched. The CDR3 DNA reads TGTGCCAGCAGCCCAGGGGGAGGGGGGAACACTGAAGCTTTCTTT. This codes for CASSPGGGGNTEAFF.

This clonotype was seen a few times. The chain has TRBV15 and TRBJ2-2; D is perhaps TRBD1 or TRBD2 (6 bases each). The V gene lost 8 bases and the J gene lost 5 bases, with 24 bases spanning the gap. Germline V gene data show CDR1 as LNHNV and CDR2 as YYDKDF (reference sequence). The CDR3 consists of 17 residues. The CDR3 sequence: CATQSSYKGGKTGELFF. DNA of the CDR3: TGTGCCACCCAAAGCAGTTACAAAGGGGGGAAAACCGGGGAGCTGTTTTTT.

This clonotype was counted a few times. The rearrangement joins TRBV7-2 to TRBJ1-1, with D unresolved. The CDR3 contains 14 residues. The ends were cut back, 0 bases at V and 6 bases at J, with 11 bases in the middle. Germline V gene lookup returns CDR1 SGHTA and CDR2 FQGNSA. The DNA for the CDR3 is TGTGCCAGCAGCTTAGCGCCGGGGAAAGCTGAAGCTTTCTTT. Amino acids: CASSLAPGKAEAFF.

The sample holds a few counts of this clonotype. CDR3 residues: CASSIRQGGLDTEAFF. CDR3 sequence (DNA): TGTGCCAGCAGCATAAGACAGGGGGGTCTCGACACTGAAGCTTTCTTT. The chain joins TRBV12-3 or TRBV12-4 to TRBJ1-1, with TRBD1 identical over 9 bases. This CDR3 region has 16 residues. Trimming cost V 6 bases and J 3 bases; bases outside gene matches: 11.

This sequence joins TRBV19 and TRBJ1-1; TRBD1 is a possible D gene (5 bases). Germline assignment: CDR1 LNHDA and CDR2 SQIVND (reference sequence). The CDR3 sequence is 14 residues long. V gave up 9 bases and J gave up 3 bases, with 17 bases separating them. The CDR3, as DNA: TGTGCCAGCAGCTTAGCCAGGGTGTACACTGAAGCTTTCTTT. This encodes CASSLARVYTEAFF.

This chain connects TRBV4-1 to TRBJ2-1, with D tentatively TRBD1 (6 bases). V was trimmed by 0 bases and J by 8 bases, leaving 14 bases between them. The CDR3 loop spans 15 amino acids. Germline values: CDR1 MGHRA, CDR2 YSYEKL. In nucleotides, the CDR3 is TGCGCCAGCAGCCAAGATGGGGGACATAACTATGAGCAGTTCTTC. Its protein product is CASSQDGGHNYEQFF.

The rearrangement uses TRBV12-3 or TRBV12-4 and TRBJ2-2; D is undetermined. Trimming removed 6 bases from V and 5 bases from J, with 10 bases in between. CDR3 size: 13 residues. The chain's CDR3 is CASSTVVTGELFF. The DNA of the CDR3 is TGTGCCAGCAGCACCGTTGTGACCGGGGAGCTGTTTTTT.

On this clonotype itself: The germline gene is not matched at one end of the junction; a read error may be the cause. This sequence joins TRBV19 and TRBJ2-6; tentatively, D is TRBD1 or TRBD2 (5 bases each). The CDR3 consists of 15 residues. The V gene's germline CDR1 is LNHDA and CDR2 SQIVND (reference sequence). In nucleotides, the CDR3 is TGTGCCTGGAGTGTACGAGGGTACGGGGCCAACGTCCCGACTTTC. Its translation is CAWSVRGYGANVPTF.

This clonotype occurred many times. In nucleotides, the CDR3 is TGTGCCAGCAGCCCGGGGGGAGCTAACTATGGCTACACCTTC. Translated: CASSPGGANYGYTF. The rearrangement uses TRBV9 and TRBJ1-2; a possible D gene is TRBD1 (5 bases). Germline V gene lookup returns CDR1 SGDLS and CDR2 YYNGEE. V was cut by 4 bases and J by 0 bases, with 10 bases left in between. The CDR3 is 14 residues long.

The gene calls are TRBV5-5 and TRBJ2-7; 13 bases are shared with TRBD2. The CDR3 totals 14 residues. Germline loops: CDR1 SGHKS, CDR2 YYEKEE (reference sequence). With 4 bases clipped from V and 6 bases from J, the junction kept 4 bases outside the gene matches. For the CDR3, the DNA is TGTGCCAGCAGCCTGGGACTAGCGGGGCGCGAGCAGTACTTC. It encodes CASSLGLAGREQYF.

This clonotype has at least ten counts. V and J are TRBV6-1 and TRBJ1-2; 8 bases align to TRBD1. The CDR3 totals 12 residues. CDR1 is MNHNS, CDR2 SASEGT, per germline. With 7 bases clipped from V and 8 bases from J, the junction kept 6 bases outside the gene matches. The CDR3 spells CASKLTGEGYTF. DNA of the CDR3: TGTGCCAGCAAACTGACAGGGGAAGGCTACACCTTC.

This clonotype was recorded many times. V is TRBV24-1 and J is TRBJ2-2; tentatively, D is TRBD1 (5 bases). The V gene lost 6 bases and the J gene lost 5 bases, with 6 bases spanning the gap. Germline assignment: CDR1 KGHDR and CDR2 SFDVKD. The CDR3 is made up of 12 amino acids. The CDR3 sequence is CATSRTTGELFF. The DNA for the CDR3 is TGTGCCACCAGTCGGACAACCGGGGAGCTGTTTTTT.

This clonotype was seen repeatedly, ten times or more. The V gene is TRBV5-1, the J gene TRBJ2-5, with D perhaps matching TRBD2 (6 bases). V lost 2 bases and J lost 0, with 11 bases in between. Germline CDR1 is SGHRS and CDR2 is YFSETQ. CDR3 length: 15 amino acids. The DNA of the CDR3 is TGCGCCAGCAGCTTTGCTAGCGCCTACCAAGAGACCCAGTACTTC. It translates to CASSFASAYQETQYF.

This clonotype was observed a handful of times. A much larger clone differs by one base, so this may be a read error. The chain uses TRBV10-3 and TRBJ2-7, with 9 bases that match TRBD1. Germline CDR1 reads ENHRY; CDR2 reads SYGVKD. The CDR3 length is 14 residues. CDR3 amino acids: CAIGKTGQGYEQCF. CDR3 nucleotides: TGTGCCATCGGGAAAACGGGACAGGGCTACGAGCAGTGCTTC.

In this sample, this clonotype turned up many times. The chain is built from TRBV24-1 and TRBJ2-1; 7 bases line up with TRBD1. The germline V gene has CDR1 KGHDR and CDR2 SFDVKD. The V segment lost 3 bases and the J segment 6 bases; nucleotides outside the gene matches: 10. The CDR3 runs 16 residues. The CDR3 protein is CATSDTGAGGGNEQFF. The CDR3 DNA sequence: TGTGCCACCAGTGATACAGGGGCTGGGGGTGGCAATGAGCAGTTCTTC.

The chain uses TRBV2 and TRBJ1-2; D may be TRBD1 (6 bases). CDR3 size: 15 residues. V shed 5 bases and J shed 0 bases, with 13 bases lying between them. Germline values: CDR1 SNHLY, CDR2 FYNNEI. CDR3 residues: CASSPGTRANYGYTF. As DNA, the CDR3 is TGTGCCAGCAGTCCCGGGACAAGAGCTAACTATGGCTACACCTTC.